This passage covers 13 T cell receptor beta chains from one sample sequenced in a study of CD4 T cells in relation to SARS-CoV-2 and coronaviruses (dated by TCRdb to 2020 to 2022). CD4+ T cells from unexposed donors were collected before the COVID-19 pandemic (2011-2018). The library relied on the immunoSEQ multiplex PCR assay. TCRdb limited this immuneACCESS table to in-frame rearrangements with V and J called. A share of clones is missing; checked studies link under half to unresolved V genes, and the rest is unexplained. The sample records 60,000 to 65,000 clones, about 94% of which are singletons. The ten biggest clones cover roughly 0.14% of the sample. Sequencing was performed on naive CD4+ T cells from PBMCs. In the paper's terms, the cell subset or site label means: naive CD4+ T cells isolated by negative enrichment. These receptors were collected from a human donor in good health.

The genes are TRBV14 and TRBJ2-3; maybe TRBD2 (5 bases). CDR3 length: 17 amino acids. The germline V and J ends were trimmed by 4 bases and 1 base, with 18 bases remaining between them. Per germline, CDR1 SGHDN and CDR2 FVKESK. CDR3 loop: CASSPKDFLARTDTQYF. The CDR3, as DNA: TGTGCCAGCAGCCCCAAGGACTTCCTCGCCCGCACAGATACGCAGTATTTT.

The chain combines TRBV7-8 with TRBJ1-4; maybe TRBD1 (5 bases). The CDR3 sequence is 17 residues long. Trimming left V 1 base short and J 6 bases short, with 18 bases between. Germline V gene sequence: CDR1 SGHVS, CDR2 FQNEAQ. This chain's CDR3 is CASSLVNLSPGYEKLFF. CDR3 bases: TGTGCCAGCAGCTTAGTTAATTTGTCCCCAGGGTATGAAAAACTGTTTTTT.

The chain carries TRBV6-2 or TRBV6-3 and TRBJ2-5; TRBD2 is a possible D gene (6 bases). Germline loops: CDR1 MNHEY, CDR2 SVGEGT. Trimming took off 6 bases at V and 4 bases at J, with 18 bases between the two ends. There are 15 residues in the CDR3. The CDR3 region has the DNA TGTGCCAGCAGCCGCGCGGGACTGAGGGGAGAGACCCAGTACTTC. It codes for CASSRAGLRGETQYF.

The chain is built from TRBV6-4 and TRBJ1-5; possibly TRBD1 for D (5 bases). The CDR3 is made up of 15 amino acids. Germline V gene sequence: CDR1 MRHNA, CDR2 SNTAGT. Trimming left V 10 bases short and J 2 bases short, with 18 bases between. The CDR3 region has the DNA TGTGCCACCGGGCGGGGCCTGGGGGGCAATCAGCCCCAGCATTTT. The encoded protein is CATGRGLGGNQPQHF.

The chain is built from TRBV6-5 and TRBJ2-7, with TRBD1 as a possible D gene (6 bases). This CDR3 has 15 residues. Germline V gene data show CDR1 as MNHEY and CDR2 as SVGAGI. V lost 2 bases to trimming and J lost 6 bases, with 17 bases between them. The CDR3 sequence is CASSYQQGLGLEQYF. CDR3 DNA: TGTGCCAGCAGTTACCAACAGGGCCTAGGTCTCGAGCAGTACTTC.

The chain couples TRBV5-1 to TRBJ2-4; weak D call: TRBD2 (6 bases). Germline V gene data show CDR1 as SGHRS and CDR2 as YFSETQ. V was trimmed by 2 bases and J by 7 bases, leaving 10 bases between them. The CDR3 spans 13 residues. CDR3 sequence reads: CASSFEGGNIQYF. The CDR3 nucleotides are TGCGCCAGCAGCTTTGAAGGAGGGAACATTCAGTACTTC.

This sequence joins TRBV30 and TRBJ1-2, with D possibly matching TRBD1 (5 bases). The CDR3 spans 16 residues. Germline CDR1 and CDR2: GTSNPN and SVGIG (reference sequence). The V gene lost 5 bases and the J gene lost 0 bases, with 19 bases spanning the gap. CDR3 coding DNA: TGTGCCTGGCGAGCCTTGACAGCCAACCCTAACTATGGCTACACCTTC. Translated, it gives CAWRALTANPNYGYTF.

The V call is TRBV6-5, the J call TRBJ2-1, with 11 bases fitting TRBD2. This CDR3 region has 15 residues. Germline V gene lookup returns CDR1 MNHEY and CDR2 SVGAGI. V trimming: 6 bases; J trimming: 6 bases; junction bases outside the gene matches: 7. As DNA, the CDR3 is TGTGCCAGCAGGGCCGGGACTAGCGGAATCAATGAGCAGTTCTTC. Translating gives CASRAGTSGINEQFF.

DNA of the CDR3: TGCGCCAGCAGCTTGGGGAGATTGACAGGGAATGAAAAACTGTTTTTT. Amino acid sequence: CASSLGRLTGNEKLFF. The V call is TRBV5-1, the J call TRBJ1-4; 7 bases align to TRBD1. This CDR3 comprises 16 residues. Trimming took 0 bases from V and 5 from J; bases not matched to a gene: 7. Germline V gives CDR1 SGHRS, CDR2 YFSETQ.

V gene TRBV7-9 combines with J gene TRBJ2-4; the match to TRBD2 covers 14 bases. The ends lost 5 bases at V and 7 bases at J; junction bases unmatched: 22. CDR3 length: 21 residues. Germline CDR1 reads SEHNR; CDR2 reads FQNEAQ (reference sequence). This CDR3 is CASSTRGQPGTSGSMRNIQYF. The CDR3 DNA is TGTGCCAGCAGCACCCGGGGACAGCCCGGGACTAGCGGGAGCATGCGTAACATTCAGTACTTC.

The gene calls are TRBV5-6 and TRBJ1-2, with D possibly being TRBD1 (6 bases). This CDR3 spans 14 amino acids. V shed 4 bases and J shed 8 bases, with 18 bases lying between them. The germline V gene encodes CDR1 SGHDT and CDR2 YYEEEE. The CDR3 DNA is TGTGCCAGCAGCCGCCGACAGGATGGGGTAGGCTACACCTTC. Its protein is CASSRRQDGVGYTF.

The CDR3 is CASSLRGRPGTDTQYF. The CDR3 bases are TGTGCCAGCAGTCTTCGGGGGAGGCCCGGTACAGATACGCAGTATTTT. The chain has TRBV27 and TRBJ2-3, with a possible D match to TRBD2 (6 bases). The CDR3 is made up of 16 amino acids. Germline V gene data show CDR1 as MNHEY and CDR2 as SMNVEV (reference sequence). Trimming left V 5 bases short and J 3 bases short, with 18 bases between.

The chain carries TRBV9 and TRBJ2-1; 7 bases are shared with TRBD2. Looked up from germline, CDR1 is SGDLS and CDR2 is YYNGEE. J was trimmed by 8 bases and V by 4 bases; bases with no gene match: 15. The CDR3 has 16 residues. CDR3 DNA: TGTGCCAGCAGCCCACACCTTGAGCGGGGCCAGGATGAGCAGTTCTTC. It is translated as CASSPHLERGQDEQFF.